This note documents a single TCR beta chain sequence. What this receptor recognizes is not known. No much larger clone exists at a distance of one base, and base qualities are not known. Whole blood was collected in K2EDTA tubes by collaborating institutions according to the institutions' own protocols. For TCRbeta analysis, collaborators shipped samples in one of three forms: frozen whole blood, isolated PBMCs, or DNA extracted from either of those sample types. TCRbeta CDR3 regions were amplified from genomic DNA using the immunoSEQ Assay, a bias-controlled multiplex PCR. Regarding the original processing steps: Within the assay, amplification of reference gene primers was used to estimate how many nucleated cells each sample contained. To quantify the absolute abundance of each unique TCRbeta CDR3 rearrangement, sequence reads were collapsed and filtered. Productive Simpson clonality was computed per sample as the square root of Simpson's diversity index over productive rearrangements. Here the immuneACCESS table is served through TCRdb, limited to in-frame sequences with V and J called. Missing clones are a known gap in these copies; in checked studies unresolved V genes cover under half, and the rest lacks a known reason. That table is the source of V, J and clone size, and D and trimming were worked out from the DNA. For this sample there are 200,000 or so clones; around 80% appear just once. Jointly, the top ten make up about 6.9% of the sample.

This sample is part of a study of blood T cell repertoires in COVID-19 (dated by TCRdb to the early 2020s). With regard to the full study: Collaborator samples came from the United States, Italy and Spain and covered acute and convalescent phases of COVID-19. The prospective study material was composed of cDNA or gDNA derived from T cells, B-cell-depleted T cells, or PBMCs. Subjects who had been exposed to COVID-19, were actively infected with it, or had recovered from it provided the deeply sampled blood TCRbeta repertoires that made up the dataset. The repertoires were released in a freely available public database intended as a resource for research on the immune response to SARS-CoV-2. Samples were obtained from the ongoing ImmuneRACE study (first 160 participants) and from some 1,300 subjects provided by 6 global collaborators. A de-identified subject ID, COVID-19 status, age in years and sex were almost always included in the sample metadata. HLA class I and class II types, where available, came from metadata supplied by the sample provider rather than from assay-based typing.

What the research found in general, with its limitations: The quantity of clinical and demographic metadata differed by source and by participant and was supplied without curation.

CDR1 and CDR2 are read off the germline V gene as SNHLY and FYNNEI. Germline trimming: 8 bases from V, 4 bases from J; junction bases outside gene matches: 10. The CDR3 runs 14 residues from the cysteine to the phenylalanine. Only CDR3 DNA remains: 42 bases, in frame from the first base. The clonotype originates from a human donor with acute or convalescent COVID-19. The donor label of this sample is uncertain. Sequencing was done on a sample of peripheral blood. The chain joins TRBV2 to TRBJ2-7, and TRBD2 matches 8 of the central bases. The CDR3 protein sequence reads: CASLRGLDGYEQYF. The DNA reads as follows: TGTGCCAGCTTGCGGGGACTAGACGGGTACGAGCAGTACTTC.